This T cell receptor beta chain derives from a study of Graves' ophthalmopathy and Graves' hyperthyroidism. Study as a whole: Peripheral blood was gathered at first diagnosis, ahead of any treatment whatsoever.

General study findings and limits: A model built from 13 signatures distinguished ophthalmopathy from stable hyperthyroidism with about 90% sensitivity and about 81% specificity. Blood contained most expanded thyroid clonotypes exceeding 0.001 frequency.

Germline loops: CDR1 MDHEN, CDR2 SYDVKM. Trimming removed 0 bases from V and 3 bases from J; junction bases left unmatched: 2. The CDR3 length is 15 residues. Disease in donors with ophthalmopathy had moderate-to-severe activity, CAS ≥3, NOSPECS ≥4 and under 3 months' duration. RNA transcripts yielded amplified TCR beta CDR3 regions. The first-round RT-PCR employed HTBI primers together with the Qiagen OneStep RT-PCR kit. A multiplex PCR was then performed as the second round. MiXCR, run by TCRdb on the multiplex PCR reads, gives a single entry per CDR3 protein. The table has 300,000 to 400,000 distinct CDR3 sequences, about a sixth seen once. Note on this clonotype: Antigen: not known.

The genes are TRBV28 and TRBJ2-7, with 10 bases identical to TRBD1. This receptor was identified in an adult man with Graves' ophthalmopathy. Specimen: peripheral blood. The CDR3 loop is CASSLWTGGSYEQYF. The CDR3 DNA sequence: TGTGCCAGCAGTTTATGGACAGGGGGCAGCTACGAGCAGTACTTC.